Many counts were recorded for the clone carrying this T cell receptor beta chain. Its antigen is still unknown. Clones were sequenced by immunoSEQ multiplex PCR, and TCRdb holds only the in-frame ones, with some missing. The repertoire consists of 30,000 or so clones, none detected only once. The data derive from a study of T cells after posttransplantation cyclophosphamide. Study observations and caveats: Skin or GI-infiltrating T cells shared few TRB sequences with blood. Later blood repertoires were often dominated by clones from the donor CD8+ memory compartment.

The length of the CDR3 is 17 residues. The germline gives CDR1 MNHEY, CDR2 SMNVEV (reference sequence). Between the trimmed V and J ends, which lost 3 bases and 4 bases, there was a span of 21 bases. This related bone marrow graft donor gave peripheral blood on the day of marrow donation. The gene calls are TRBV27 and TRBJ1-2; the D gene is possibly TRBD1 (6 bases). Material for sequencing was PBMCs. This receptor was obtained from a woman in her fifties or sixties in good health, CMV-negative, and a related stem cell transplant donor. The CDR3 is CASSFRGPGLPPYGYTF. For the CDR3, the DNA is TGTGCCAGCAGTTTCAGGGGACCGGGATTACCGCCCTATGGCTACACCTTC.